The rows below give T cell receptor beta chains drawn from one sample of a study of shared clonotypes between healthy human individuals. The protocol was immunoSEQ multiplex PCR, while the TCRdb copy is restricted to in-frame clones and leaves out a portion. The sample lists hundreds of thousands of clones; 60% to 80% were seen once. Sequenced sample: memory CD4+ T cells sorted from blood. These receptors all come from a woman aged 25 to 39 in good health. Both conserved end residues are part of each CDR3. A D gene is named only where the DNA matches it firmly.

v_call	d_call	j_call	cdr3_aa
TRBV30	.	TRBJ1-3	CAWSDRISGNTIYF
TRBV4-2	TRBD1	TRBJ1-2	CASSTRDRVNYGYTF
TRBV6-6	.	TRBJ2-2	CASSLRTGLGELFF
TRBV27	TRBD2	TRBJ2-7	CASSRREGRSEQYF
TRBV30	TRBD2	TRBJ2-1	CAWSAGAGRRFF
TRBV7-3	.	TRBJ2-2	CASSLFTGELFF
TRBV6-5	.	TRBJ1-2	CASSSHQNYGYTF
TRBV4-1	TRBD1	TRBJ2-7	CASSRDRDRGYEQYF
TRBV9	TRBD1	TRBJ2-6	CASSAGRGPSGANVLTF
TRBV7-2	.	TRBJ2-5	CASSPGTATGTQYF
TRBV5-4	TRBD1	TRBJ1-2	CASSPLGTGQNYGYTF
TRBV27	.	TRBJ2-1	CASRLTALYNEQFF
TRBV5-1	.	TRBJ2-2	CASSPQGSGTGELFF
TRBV18	.	TRBJ1-5	CASSPSVDSNQPQHF
TRBV4-2	TRBD1	TRBJ1-2	CASSQEGYSGTGSSYGYTF
TRBV18	.	TRBJ1-4	CASSPRGRDEKLFF
TRBV30	TRBD2	TRBJ2-7	CAWDIAGAYEQYF
TRBV27	TRBD1	TRBJ2-2	CASRHGQGVFTGELFF
TRBV27	TRBD2	TRBJ2-1	CASSLGGSFFDEQFF
TRBV7-9	TRBD2	TRBJ2-7	CASTRGSGSRREQYF
TRBV28	TRBD1	TRBJ2-6	CASSSPGQGALSGANVLTF
TRBV13	TRBD2	TRBJ2-1	CASSLKRRTSGILYEQFF
TRBV7-6	TRBD2	TRBJ2-1	CASSSTGGRASNEQFF
TRBV11-2	.	TRBJ1-2	CASSLVISYGYTF
TRBV6-5	TRBD2	TRBJ2-1	CASSYSTGGEGNEQFF
TRBV14	.	TRBJ2-7	CASSQDLVVGEQYF
TRBV5-1	TRBD1	TRBJ1-3	CASSFTGAGNTIYF
TRBV7-2	.	TRBJ2-3	CASSLELASTHTQYF
TRBV4-1	.	TRBJ1-5	CASSQDRNYQPQHF
TRBV15	TRBD2	TRBJ2-7	CATSRDRGSGYYEQYF
TRBV13	TRBD2	TRBJ2-1	CASSHGLAESVF
TRBV5-1	TRBD1	TRBJ2-6	CASSLRSSGTGGPGANVLTF
TRBV27	.	TRBJ2-2	CASREGVRTGELFF
TRBV28	.	TRBJ2-2	CASSFWQLGTGELFF
TRBV7-3	TRBD2	TRBJ2-7	CASSPRGGTSGSYEQYF
TRBV7-9	.	TRBJ1-2	CASSETNYGYTF
TRBV4-1	.	TRBJ2-7	CASSQEGVAGRVREQYF
TRBV27	TRBD1	TRBJ1-2	CASSRTGNNYGYTF
TRBV27	TRBD1	TRBJ2-3	CASSSTGFLDTQYF
TRBV11-2	.	TRBJ2-7	CASSSRLSYEQYF
TRBV28	.	TRBJ1-4	CASQAGHLSGEKLFF
TRBV28	.	TRBJ2-3	CASSLGVIRSVHTQYF
TRBV27	TRBD1	TRBJ2-7	CASSSTGTGLHEQYF
TRBV5-1	.	TRBJ1-2	CASRTAANYGYTF
TRBV6-5	.	TRBJ2-1	CASSRTNNNEQFF
TRBV27	.	TRBJ1-1	CAALPRAGTEAFF